This TCR beta chain stems from a study of chronic HIV infection and antiretroviral therapy (dated by TCRdb to 2015 to 2017). Regarding this clonotype: Its antigen is not yet known. No quality values exist for individual bases; no much larger clone is one base distant.

The CDR3 runs 14 residues from the cysteine to the phenylalanine. Of the read, only the CDR3 DNA is kept; its 42 bases are in frame from base 1. V and J lose 4 bases and 3 bases, and a span of 13 bases separates them. Via the germline V gene, CDR1 is SGHTA and CDR2 FQGNSA. Libraries were made using 5' RACE. Sequencer: Illumina MiSeq. TCRdb trimmed the raw reads at Q25, called clones with MiXCR and kept productive beta chains. CDR3 protein sequences are deduplicated, and each keeps its most common genes and DNA. Present in this sample are about 31,000 distinct CDR3 sequences, under 9.5% of which were seen just once. The top ten constitute 2% to 2.5% of the sample.

This sequence uses TRBV7-2 and TRBJ2-7, with the D gene not confidently named. Sequencing used peripheral blood. This TCR derives from an adult who had HIV and had not received antiretroviral therapy, or was an uninfected healthy control (not recorded which). The nucleotides are TGTGCCAGCAGCTCACTCCCCTCCAGCTACGAGCAGTACTTC. This gives the protein CASSSLPSSYEQYF. Full variable domain (CDR3 extended with the reference TRBV7-2 and TRBJ2-7 proteins): GAGVSQSPSNKVTEKGKDVELRCDPISGHTALYWYRQSLGQGLEFLIYFQGNSAPDKSGLPSDRFSAERTGGSVSTLTIQRTQQEDSAVYLCASSSLPSSYEQYFGPGTRLTVT.